The T cell receptor (beta chain) under discussion was sequenced for a study of OX40 agonist ivuxolimab in advanced cancers. The wider study: Treatment of patients was with ivuxolimab, an agonistic anti-OX40 (CD134) antibody. Prior therapy, whether anti-PD-1, anti-PD-L1 or anti-CTLA-4, was allowed, and roughly 40% had some.

In germline, CDR1 is SGDLS, CDR2 YYNGEE. CDR3 length: 14 amino acids. The germline V and J ends were trimmed by 0 bases and 6 bases, with 12 bases remaining between them. As concerns this clone: Its antigen is unidentified.

Findings and limits, study-wide: Expansion of clones was among the lowest in partial responders at 0.1-3.0 mg/kg.

Assay used: immunoSEQ multiplex PCR; TCRdb lists only in-frame clones, some missing. Of about 94,000 clones in the sample, approximately 92% were seen once. Systemic immunosuppression or autoimmune disease history was grounds to exclude patients. Sequenced material: CD4+ or CD8+ T cells sorted from blood, taken in a trial of the OX40 agonist ivuxolimab. This chain joins TRBV9 and TRBJ1-1; D gene uncertain. This receptor was identified in an adult with an advanced solid tumor such as melanoma, head and neck, liver or kidney cancer. The CDR3 bases are TGTGCCAGCAGCGTAGGTTCCGACCCCGCTGAAGCTTTCTTT. Its protein product is CASSVGSDPAEAFF.